The T cell receptor (beta chain) described here comes from a study of blood T cell repertoires in COVID-19. This clone has a handful of counts. CDR3 length: 16 residues. CDR1 is MDHEN and CDR2 is SYDVKM in the germline V gene. J lost 8 bases, V lost 7 bases, and 15 bases had no gene match. Method: immunoSEQ multiplex PCR; TCRdb's copy keeps in-frame clones and lacks some. This table has about 120,000 clones, around 81% appearing once. This sequence originates from a woman aged 50 to 60 with acute or convalescent COVID-19. V is TRBV28 and J is TRBJ1-2, with 11 bases lining up with TRBD1. The sequenced sample was peripheral blood. CDR3: CASTLMIGTGGRGYTF. CDR3 sequence (DNA): TGTGCCAGCACTCTGATGATCGGGACAGGGGGGAGAGGCTACACCTTC.